The present T cell receptor beta chain was sequenced within a study of blood T cell repertoires in COVID-19. Overall study context: Italy, Spain and the United States were the sources of the convalescent and acute COVID-19 samples. Sources were T cells, B-cell-depleted T cells, or PBMCs; the material itself was cDNA or gDNA.

The Seattle patients, enrolled during active infection, were followed longitudinally. CDR3 length equals 15 residues. Unmatched junction bases numbered 7, after V lost 8 bases and J lost 0 bases. Germline assignment: CDR1 MDHEN and CDR2 SYDVKM. Generated by immunoSEQ multiplex PCR, the TCRdb table keeps only in-frame clones and is missing some. Altogether approximately 70,000 clones are present, around 90% being singletons, with the ten largest covering 3.4%. The V gene is TRBV28, the J gene TRBJ1-3; TRBD1 aligns across 7 bases. This TCR was sampled from a woman in her fifties or sixties with COVID-19, enrolled during active disease. Specimen: peripheral blood. The CDR3 region has the DNA TGTGCCAGCTCCGAAGGGGGCCCCTCTGGAAACACCATATATTTT. It is translated as CASSEGGPSGNTIYF.